These 3 T cell receptor beta chains share one sample of origin, sequenced in a study of cytomegalovirus exposure and HLA in healthy donors. Vbeta (60) and Jbeta (13) primers were used in the PCR. Clones were read by immunoSEQ multiplex PCR, and TCRdb kept only the in-frame ones, dropping some. This sample carries more than 95,000 clones, roughly 83% of them seen once, and the ten largest clones take about 4.5%. The sequencing sample was made of PBMCs. The receptor set was obtained from a man aged 30 to 45 in good health and CMV-seropositive.

The genes are TRBV7-3 and TRBJ2-1, with 9 bases lining up with TRBD2. The CDR3 is 14 amino acids. Losses at the gene ends were 3 bases for V and 10 bases for J; bases not matched to a gene: 7. Germline-derived CDR1 and CDR2 are SGHTA and FQGTGA. CDR3 nucleotide sequence: TGTGCCAGCAGCTTGGGCGGGGGGGCGGGCGAGCAGTTCTTC. This sequence encodes CASSLGGGAGEQFF.

The chain joins TRBV5-3 to TRBJ2-3; 10 bases agree with TRBD2. TRBV5-3 is an open reading frame whose function is uncertain. Trimming took 1 base from V and 3 from J; bases not matched to a gene: 8. The CDR3 consists of 17 residues. In DNA form, the CDR3 reads TGTGCCAGAAGCTTGAGACCGACTAGCGGGCGTACAGATACGCAGTATTTT. It specifies CARSLRPTSGRTDTQYF.

The V gene is TRBV27, the J gene TRBJ1-2; 7 bases match TRBD1. This CDR3 spans 12 amino acids. Germline lookup yields CDR1 MNHEY and CDR2 SMNVEV (reference sequence). V was clipped by 7 bases and J by 10 bases; unmatched bases: 9. The chain's CDR3 is CASTPDRLDYTF. CDR3 nucleotide sequence: TGTGCCAGCACCCCGGACAGGCTGGACTACACCTTC.